The T cell receptor beta chain under discussion was sequenced for a study of blood T cell repertoires in COVID-19. Unmatched junction bases numbered 8, after V lost 0 bases and J lost 0 bases. Germline CDR1 MNHEY, CDR2 SMNVEV (reference sequence). The CDR3 is 19 amino acids. Repertoires were generated with immunoSEQ multiplex PCR, while TCRdb's copy carries only in-frame clones and drops some. The table records over 120,000 clones, 80% to 85% of them present only once. The TCR sequence derives from a woman in her sixties or seventies with acute or convalescent COVID-19. Sequences were obtained from peripheral blood. This chain links TRBV27 with TRBJ1-5; 10 bases match TRBD1. Here the CDR3 DNA reads TGTGCCAGCAGTTTATCGTGGGACAGGGGACGGGGTAGCAATCAGCCCCAGCATTTT. Protein: CASSLSWDRGRGSNQPQHF.